This T cell receptor beta chain emerged from a study of neoadjuvant anti-PD-1 for oral cavity cancer (dated by TCRdb to the early 2020s). In the study overall: Before curative-intent surgical resection, most patients were given three to four biweekly doses of nivolumab at 3 mg/kg. A fourth nivolumab dose was given around day 43 to patients without progression, and definitive surgical resection was performed in those patients on days 50-56. Responders were defined as patients with complete response, partial response or stable disease by RECIST 1.1; non-responders were defined as patients with progression. There were eleven to twelve patients in the parent correlative cohort, and the response rate was approximately 36%. The research as a whole found: After neoadjuvant nivolumab, significantly higher T cell clonality (Gini index) was found within PBMCs in non-responders than in responders. TCR analyses included only a few patients per response group, and the authors called for larger cohorts for validation. Higher pretreatment blood Treg/Th17 ratios correlated with both higher pretreatment blood TCRbeta clonality and lower post-treatment tumor TCRbeta clonality.

PBMC libraries used mostly 480 ng of input genomic DNA for deep sequencing, with six replicates per sample. Following the manufacturer's instructions, the team built TCRbeta libraries using the immunoSEQ hsTCRbeta kit. The completed libraries were mixed into a single pool at 3 nM, then sequenced with an Illumina NovaSeq 6000 S4 flow cell. The study's processing was this. The immunoSEQ Analyzer was used for raw data preprocessing and quality control. The analysis was restricted to productive rearrangements, with each unique CDR3 amino acid sequence defining a clonotype. Repertoire clonality was estimated as the Gini-Simpson index, which was calculated using the R package tcR. Student's t test was used to compare Gini indices, while Pearson correlation assessed associations with tumor size change. Here the immuneACCESS table is served through TCRdb, limited to in-frame sequences with V and J called. Missing clones are a known gap in these copies; in checked studies unresolved V genes cover under half, and the rest lacks a known reason. V, J and clone size were drawn from that table, and D and trimming were deduced from the DNA. This sample has more than 10,000 clones in its table, and 60% to 80% of those were observed once. The top ten clones comprise roughly 2.5% of the sample.

As encoded in the germline V gene, CDR1 is SGHDN while CDR2 is FVKESK. V is cut by 1 base and J by 3 bases, and the space between the germline ends is 13 bases. The CDR3 covers 15 residues, taking in both the cysteine and the phenylalanine. Here the CDR3 DNA is all that survives: 45 bases in frame from base 1. Details on this clone: This receptor's antigen is unknown. No per-base quality is available; no much larger clone lies one base away.

The label giving this sample's time point can be read as: after neoadjuvant nivolumab, at surgical resection. The patients had newly diagnosed stage II-IVA oral cavity squamous cell carcinoma and had not received any prior systemic or radiation treatment. The cohort was composed of patients with HPV-negative, locally advanced oral cavity squamous cell carcinoma. Peripheral blood mononuclear cells were analyzed directly and were not maintained or expanded in culture. Samples came from a longitudinal correlative study of a single-arm phase II trial of neoadjuvant nivolumab in oral cavity squamous cell carcinoma. Subject-matched pre- and post-treatment PBMCs and tumors from three responders and three non-responders were subjected to genomic DNA-based TCRbeta sequencing. Peripheral blood mononuclear cells were collected before nivolumab treatment and again after treatment, at the time of surgery. Genomic DNA was isolated from PBMCs using the Maxwell RSC DNA from Cells kit.

The receptor was derived from a person between 40 and 80 years old with oral cavity squamous cell carcinoma. This specimen consisted of PBMCs, obtained after nivolumab (anti-PD-1) treatment. Recombination connected TRBV14 to TRBJ2-7, and TRBD1 may be the D gene, going by 6 matching bases. The CDR3 reads CASSQVLRGFYEQYF. DNA sequence: TGTGCCAGCAGCCAAGTGTTGAGGGGGTTCTACGAGCAGTACTTC.